Below, one TCR beta chain is given with its context. Antigen unknown. This record belongs to a study of cytomegalovirus exposure and HLA in healthy donors. General study points: Association with HLA alleles at 0.05 false discovery rate was found for roughly 17,000 TCR beta sequences in a later analysis. In a later analysis, HLA-associated TCR beta chains were more clonally expanded than equally common others. The sole available immune exposure information was CMV serostatus.

Germline lookup yields CDR1 KGHSH and CDR2 LQKENI. The CDR3 has 15 residues. Trimming left V 4 bases short and J 5 bases short, with 17 bases between. 60 Vbeta and 13 Jbeta primers were used in PCR. TCRdb's table, derived via immunoSEQ multiplex PCR, lists solely in-frame clones and lacks some. In the table there are about 160,000 clones, around 80% of which are singletons. This receptor was obtained from a man aged 25 to 40 in good health and CMV-seronegative. Sequenced: PBMCs. The chain recombines TRBV18 with TRBJ2-5; TRBD1 might be the D (7 bases). The CDR3 region has the DNA TGTGCCAGCTCACGAACAGGGGAGGCATGGGAGACCCAGTACTTC. Amino acid sequence: CASSRTGEAWETQYF.